The 5 T cell receptor beta chains listed next were all sequenced from one sample in a study of T cell repertoires in cytomegalovirus infection (dated by TCRdb to the late 2010s). The instrument given in TCRdb is Illumina HiSeq 1500. The raw public data were reprocessed by TCRdb itself: fastp quality trimming at Q25, MiXCR clonotype calling, in-frame beta chains only. Rows with one shared CDR3 protein collapse into an entry with the most common genes and DNA. The sample has 600,000 to 700,000 distinct CDR3 sequences on record, 30% to 35% of them singletons. The ten top clones hold around a sixth of the sample. No antigen has been identified for these receptors. Explained via the paper, the treatment or condition label denotes: in vitro stimulation with specific CMV peptide epitopes to enrich CMV-specific T cells. The sequenced sample was cultured PBMCs, obtained from culture after CMV antigen stimulation. Source of these receptors: a human donor in good health (CMV status not recorded). Some clones in this sample may be carry-over from other donors' samples.

This clonotype has only one observation. In nucleotides, the CDR3 is TGTGCCAGCAGCTCGGACAGGGGGGGATGGTCCGGGGAGCTGTTTTTT. Its translation is CASSSDRGGWSGELFF. The rearrangement joins TRBV7-9 to TRBJ2-2; TRBD1 agrees at 10 bases. Germline V gene lookup returns CDR1 SEHNR and CDR2 FQNEAQ (reference sequence). Unmatched junction bases numbered 8, after V lost 4 bases and J lost 6 bases. The CDR3 contains 16 residues. Full variable domain (outside the CDR3, taken from reference TRBV7-9 and TRBJ2-2): DTGVSQNPRHKITKRGQNVTFRCDPISEHNRLYWYRQTLGQGPEFLTYFQNEAQLEKSRLLSDRFSAERPKGSFSTLEIQRTEQGDSAMYLCASSSDRGGWSGELFFGEGSRLTVL.

This clonotype was picked up a small number of times. The rearrangement links TRBV11-2 to TRBJ1-1; TRBD1 might be the D (5 bases). The CDR3 spans 17 residues. V shed 7 bases and J shed 3 bases, with 24 bases lying between them. CDR1 SGHAT and CDR2 FQNNGV come from the germline V gene. CDR3 sequence (DNA): TGTGCCAGCACCCGGGACTCCTGGGCCCGAGAGGACACTGAAGCTTTCTTT. Its protein is CASTRDSWAREDTEAFF.

As regards this clonotype: This CDR3 fails to terminate in the conserved phenylalanine or tryptophan, so it likely reflects a read error. This chain uses TRBV2 with TRBJ2-3, with a possible D match to TRBD2 (6 bases). V lost 6 bases and J 2 bases, leaving 9 bases between the germline ends. The V gene's germline CDR1 is SNHLY and CDR2 FYNNEI. The CDR3 is made up of 13 amino acids. The DNA of the CDR3 is TGTGCCAGCAGATGGAGGGCCACAGATACGCAGTATGTT. Its protein product is CASRWRATDTQYV.

This clonotype was counted at least ten times. V gene TRBV7-2 combines with J gene TRBJ2-3, with 12 bases aligning to TRBD2. The CDR3 has 15 residues. Looked up from germline, CDR1 is SGHTA and CDR2 is FQGNSA. With V trimmed by 5 bases and J by 4 bases, 4 bases remained unmatched. CDR3 coding DNA: TGTGCCAGCAGCGGACTAGCGGGATATGCAGATACGCAGTATTTT. The encoded protein is CASSGLAGYADTQYF. Complete variable domain (other parts from reference TRBV7-2 and TRBJ2-3): GAGVSQSPSNKVTEKGKDVELRCDPISGHTALYWYRQSLGQGLEFLIYFQGNSAPDKSGLPSDRFSAERTGGSVSTLTIQRTQQEDSAVYLCASSGLAGYADTQYFGPGTRLTVL.

Regarding this clonotype: The CDR3 ends on some other residue instead of the conserved phenylalanine or tryptophan, so this is likely a read error. This sequence joins TRBV20-1 and TRBJ1-2; a possible D gene is TRBD1 (6 bases). Trimming left V 3 bases short and J 4 bases short, with 12 bases between. This CDR3 region has 13 residues. The germline CDR1 and CDR2 sequences are DFQATT and SNEGSKA (reference sequence). CDR3 DNA sequence: TGCAGTGCTAGCCCGACAGGTGGCTATGGCTACACCCTC. Translating gives CSASPTGGYGYTL.